The 18 T cell receptor beta chains given below trace back to one sample, sequenced in a study of cytomegalovirus exposure and HLA in healthy donors. Both 60 Vbeta primers and 13 Jbeta primers went into the PCR. Method: immunoSEQ multiplex PCR; TCRdb's copy keeps in-frame clones and lacks some. The data show some 150,000 clones, approximately 82% seen once. Sequenced sample: PBMCs. These receptors were taken from a man aged 25 to 40 in good health and CMV-seropositive.

This clone was observed a single time. The chain is built from TRBV7-9 and TRBJ1-3, with a weak D call TRBD1 (5 bases). CDR1 SEHNR and CDR2 FQNEAQ come from the germline V gene (reference sequence). The V end lost 7 bases, the J end lost 6 bases, and 19 bases lay between the germline ends. The CDR3 extends over 15 amino acids. The CDR3 DNA reads TGTGCCAGCACCGATGTGGGGGGGGTTGAAAACACCATATATTTT. Translating gives CASTDVGGVENTIYF. The entire variable domain, with the rest obtained from reference TRBV7-9 and TRBJ1-3, is as follows: DTGVSQNPRHKITKRGQNVTFRCDPISEHNRLYWYRQTLGQGPEFLTYFQNEAQLEKSRLLSDRFSAERPKGSFSTLEIQRTEQGDSAMYLCASTDVGGVENTIYFGEGSWLTVV.

The chain uses TRBV4-1 and TRBJ2-1; 12 bases align to TRBD2. With 0 bases clipped from V and 5 bases from J, the junction kept 8 bases outside the gene matches. Germline CDR1 MGHRA, CDR2 YSYEKL. There are 18 residues in the CDR3. The CDR3 nucleotides are TGCGCCAGCAGCCAAGATCGGTCGGCTAGCGGGGGGGACAATGAGCAGTTCTTC. This translates into CASSQDRSASGGDNEQFF.

This clone was counted once. The junction does not match germline at one end; this may be a read error. The gene calls are TRBV14 and TRBJ2-7, with D tentatively TRBD2 (6 bases). The CDR3 loop spans 11 amino acids. Germline V gives CDR1 SGHDN, CDR2 FVKESK. Here the CDR3 reads CASSPGGPLFF. The CDR3 DNA is TGTGCCAGCAGCCCAGGAGGGCCTCTTTTCTTC.

In its sample, this clone was seen a few times. J is TRBJ1-5 and V is TRBV4-1; 11 positions match TRBD1. The germline CDR1 and CDR2 sequences are MGHRA and YSYEKL. There are 14 residues in the CDR3. J gave up 5 bases and V 3 bases, and 0 bases lay outside the gene matches. In DNA, the CDR3 is TGCGCCAGCAGCCAGGGACAGGGGGATCAGCCCCAGCATTTT. This sequence encodes CASSQGQGDQPQHF.

This clone is a singleton in its sample. V is TRBV14 and J is TRBJ1-2; maybe TRBD1 (5 bases). The CDR3 consists of 15 residues. Germline loops: CDR1 SGHDN, CDR2 FVKESK. The V gene lost 4 bases and the J gene lost 2 bases, with 14 bases spanning the gap. The chain's CDR3 is CASSPRGVWNYGYTF. Here the CDR3 DNA reads TGTGCCAGCAGCCCTCGGGGGGTCTGGAACTATGGCTACACCTTC.

The chain recombines TRBV13 with TRBJ1-6; perhaps TRBD1 as D (5 bases). The germline CDR1 and CDR2 sequences are PRHDT and FYEKMQ (reference sequence). The CDR3 length is 14 residues. V was cut by 5 bases and J by 5 bases, with 10 bases left in between. CDR3 residues: CASSPRGDNSPLHF. For the CDR3, the DNA is TGTGCCAGCAGCCCCCGGGGGGATAATTCACCCCTCCACTTT.

This chain uses TRBV7-2 with TRBJ2-5; TRBD2 is a possible D gene (6 bases). The V gene's germline CDR1 is SGHTA and CDR2 FQGNSA. V gave up 4 bases and J gave up 2 bases, with 8 bases separating them. There are 13 residues in the CDR3. CDR3 residues: CASSSGLQETQYF. CDR3 sequence (DNA): TGTGCCAGCAGCTCCGGACTACAAGAGACCCAGTACTTC.

V gene TRBV7-6 combines with J gene TRBJ1-4; maybe TRBD1 (6 bases). In germline, CDR1 is SGHVS, CDR2 FNYEAQ. This CDR3 is built from 15 residues. Trimming removed 2 bases at V and 8 bases at J, with 15 bases between. The CDR3 is CASSLRGGLQEKLFF. The CDR3 region has the DNA TGTGCCAGCAGCTTAAGGGGGGGCTTGCAAGAAAAACTGTTTTTT.

The chain uses TRBV5-1 and TRBJ2-7; perhaps TRBD1 as D (6 bases). The CDR3 consists of 14 residues. CDR1 is SGHRS, CDR2 YFSETQ, per germline. Between the trimmed V and J ends, which lost 0 bases and 4 bases, there was a span of 11 bases. CDR3 residues: CASSLVAGEYEQYF. CDR3 coding DNA: TGCGCCAGCAGCTTGGTAGCAGGGGAATACGAGCAGTACTTC.

The rearrangement links TRBV28 to TRBJ2-1; the match to TRBD1 covers 12 bases. Trimming cost V 6 bases and J 15 bases; bases outside gene matches: 12. This CDR3 is 14 amino acids long. Germline loops: CDR1 MDHEN, CDR2 SYDVKM. The CDR3 is CASRPGQGAQLPFF. CDR3 in DNA: TGTGCCAGCAGGCCGGGACAGGGGGCCCAACTTCCGTTCTTC. Full variable domain (outside the CDR3, taken from reference TRBV28 and TRBJ2-1): DVKVTQSSRYLVKRTGEKVFLECVQDMDHENMFWYRQDPGLGLRLIYFSYDVKMKEKGDIPEGYSVSREKKERFSLILESASTNQTSMYLCASRPGQGAQLPFFGPGTRLTVL.

The chain uses TRBV27 and TRBJ2-3; 11 bases map to TRBD2. The CDR3 contains 16 residues. CDR1 is MNHEY and CDR2 is SMNVEV in the germline V gene (reference sequence). Germline trimming cut 5 bases from V and 2 bases from J; bases unmatched to any gene: 6. The CDR3 sequence is CASSPSTSGNTDTQYF. CDR3 nucleotide sequence: TGTGCCAGCAGTCCCTCGACTAGCGGGAACACAGATACGCAGTATTTT.

This clone occurred once. This chain links TRBV28 with TRBJ1-2; no firm D call. The CDR3 consists of 11 residues. V lost 5 bases, J lost 6 bases, and 7 bases lay in between. CDR1 and CDR2 (germline): MDHEN, SYDVKM. The chain's CDR3 is CASSRGNGYTF. The CDR3 nucleotides are TGTGCCAGCAGTAGAGGGAATGGCTACACCTTC.

The gene calls are TRBV7-8 and TRBJ1-5; no definite D call. Germline V CDR1 and CDR2: SGHVS, FQNEAQ. The CDR3 sequence is 13 residues long. Trimming removed 0 bases at V and 3 bases at J, with 3 bases between. The DNA of the CDR3 is TGTGCCAGCAGCTTAGCCATCAATCAGCCCCAGCATTTT. Amino acid sequence: CASSLAINQPQHF.

The chain recombines TRBV7-9 with TRBJ2-7, with 8 bases fitting TRBD1. V shed 4 bases and J 2 bases; nucleotides not matched to a gene: 16. From germline, CDR1 is SEHNR and CDR2 FQNEAQ (reference sequence). The CDR3 loop spans 18 amino acids. CDR3 protein: CASSSDEIVLDRAYEQYF. The CDR3 DNA reads as TGTGCCAGCAGCTCCGATGAAATAGTCTTGGACAGGGCCTACGAGCAGTACTTC.

In nucleotides, the CDR3 is TGTGCCAGCAGCCAAGATGTAGCTAGACAGACCCAGTACTTC. It encodes CASSQDVARQTQYF. The V and J genes are TRBV14 and TRBJ2-5; D not resolved. Trimming removed 0 bases at V and 6 bases at J, with 11 bases between. The germline V gene has CDR1 SGHDN and CDR2 FVKESK. The CDR3 loop spans 14 amino acids.

The chain carries TRBV28 and TRBJ1-2, with TRBD1 as a possible D gene (6 bases). The ends were cut back, 6 bases at V and 5 bases at J, with 13 bases in the middle. The germline CDR1 and CDR2 sequences are MDHEN and SYDVKM. The CDR3 spans 13 residues. CDR3 sequence (DNA): TGTGCCAGCAGGACCAGGACAGTTTATGGCTACACCTTC. Amino acid sequence: CASRTRTVYGYTF.

This clone was seen more than once but under ten times. The chain uses TRBV6-6 and TRBJ1-2, with a tentative D call TRBD1 (5 bases). The CDR3 loop spans 16 amino acids. The germline V and J ends were trimmed by 2 bases and 0 bases, with 13 bases remaining between them. Germline V CDR1 and CDR2: MNHNY, SVGAGI (reference sequence). The chain's CDR3 is CASSYRQGSANYGYTF. The CDR3 DNA is TGTGCCAGCAGTTACAGGCAGGGTTCGGCTAACTATGGCTACACCTTC.

The chain uses TRBV7-9 and TRBJ1-2; D is undetermined. Germline V lookup: CDR1 SEHNR, CDR2 FQNEAQ (reference sequence). This CDR3 has 12 amino acids. Trimming removed 5 bases at V and 8 bases at J, with 12 bases between. CDR3 region: CASSRDILGYTF. The CDR3 DNA is TGTGCCAGCAGCCGAGACATCCTAGGCTACACCTTC.